The text below deals with one T cell receptor (beta chain). The target of this receptor is not known. Per-base qualities were not stored, and no clone one base away is much larger. TCRbeta CDR3 regions were amplified from genomic DNA by means of the immunoSEQ Assay, a bias-controlled multiplex PCR. As for how the authors treated the data: The number of nucleated cells in each sample was estimated from the amplification of reference gene primers within the assay. Sequence reads were collapsed and filtered to measure the absolute abundance of every unique TCRbeta CDR3 rearrangement. For each sample, productive Simpson clonality was calculated by taking the square root of Simpson's diversity index across productive rearrangements. The table was pulled from immuneACCESS by TCRdb, which kept in-frame rearrangements only. Such tables lose some clones; where checked, under half of the loss comes from unresolved V genes, and the rest has no known cause. The V and J calls and clone size come from that table; D and trimming were worked out from the DNA. This sample has 55,000 to 65,000 clones in its table, and about 77% of those were observed once. The top ten constitute roughly 23% of the sample.

Each collaborating institution followed its own protocols to collect whole blood in K2EDTA tubes. Collaborator samples were shipped for TCRbeta analysis as frozen whole blood, isolated PBMCs, or DNA extracted from either sample type. The CDR3 sequence holds 16 residues, the cysteine and phenylalanine included. The only DNA kept is the CDR3, 48 bases in frame from the first base. V is cut back by 1 base and J by 6 bases, with 6 bases in the junction unmatched. CDR1 and CDR2 are drawn from the germline V gene: MDHEN, SYDVKM. The sample belongs to a study of blood T cell repertoires in COVID-19 (dated by TCRdb to 2020 to 2022). For context, the study as a whole: The collaborator samples originated in the United States, Italy and Spain and spanned the acute and convalescent phases of COVID-19. A freely available public database, intended as a resource for researchers studying the immune response to SARS-CoV-2, is where the repertoires were released. Samples were obtained from the ongoing ImmuneRACE study (first 160 participants) and from some 1,300 subjects provided by 6 global collaborators. The sample metadata nearly always contained a de-identified subject ID, COVID-19 status, age in years and sex. The material from the prospective study consisted of cDNA or gDNA derived from T cells, B-cell-depleted T cells, or PBMCs. Subjects who had been exposed to COVID-19, were actively infected with it, or had recovered from it provided the deeply sampled blood TCRbeta repertoires that made up the dataset. HLA class I and class II types, where available, came from metadata supplied by the sample provider rather than from assay-based typing.

Beyond this particular receptor, the publication reports: The quantity of clinical and demographic metadata differed by source and by participant and was supplied without curation.

The specimen was peripheral blood. The source of this sequence is a human donor in a cohort sampled during active COVID-19. The rearranged chain carries TRBV28 and TRBJ2-2, with TRBD2 identical over 9 junction bases. Read as DNA, the sequence is TGTGCCAGCAGTTTATCTCCGGCGGGAGGGGCCGGGGAGCTGTTTTTT. The translation is CASSLSPAGGAGELFF.